This section outlines one T cell receptor (beta chain) sequence together with its context. What it binds is not known. This sample stems from a study of T cells expressing NK-cell markers. Study-wide findings and caveats: Dominant NKG2C+ clonotypes in roughly 6 donors made up roughly 1.0-7.0% of CD8+ T cells. Certain NKG2C+ T cell clones were expanded, and their HCMV specificity remained unclear.

There are 14 residues in the CDR3. CDR1 SGHRS and CDR2 YFSETQ come from the germline V gene. Synthesis of TCR beta cDNA relied on 5'RACE template switching carrying UMIs. Using the 5' RACE reads, TCRdb records one entry per CDR3 protein without DNA. This table lists 350,000 to 400,000 distinct CDR3 sequences. The TCR was taken from a woman aged 45-65 years in good health. The sequencing sample was made of blood T cells: a sorted CD56 or NKG2C T cell subset, CD4+ or CD8+ T cells, or bulk PBMC T cells (not recorded which). This chain uses TRBV5-1 with TRBJ2-1. CDR3 residues: CASHVTGIDNEQFF.